The 16 T cell receptor beta chains below come from one sample, sequenced in a study of blood T cell repertoires in COVID-19 (dated by TCRdb to 2019 to 2021). The method behind the library was the immunoSEQ multiplex PCR assay. What TCRdb holds here is the immuneACCESS table cut down to in-frame rearrangements. Part of the clones is not present; checked against another copy, under half of the missing clones reflect an unresolved V gene, and the others are unexplained. The sample table holds about 360,000 clones, of which around 90% were seen once. About 2.1% of the sample goes to the ten largest clones. Sequenced material: PBMCs or T cells enriched from blood (not recorded which). These receptors were collected from a woman in her forties with acute COVID-19.

The chain has TRBV20-1 and TRBJ1-2; D remains ambiguous. Germline-derived CDR1 and CDR2 are DFQATT and SNEGSKA (reference sequence). The CDR3 has 11 residues. The CDR3, as DNA: TGCAGGACCGGAGCTAACTATGGCTACACCTTC. This sequence encodes CRTGANYGYTF.

The V gene is TRBV20-1, the J gene TRBJ2-3; 8 positions match TRBD2. Germline trimming cut 6 bases from V and 2 bases from J; bases unmatched to any gene: 10. Germline V lookup: CDR1 DFQATT, CDR2 SNEGSKA (reference sequence). The CDR3 has 15 residues. CDR3: CSASDAGGSTDTQYF. CDR3 in DNA: TGCAGTGCGAGTGACGCGGGGGGCTCCACAGATACGCAGTATTTT.

The chain is built from TRBV25-1 and TRBJ2-1, with 11 bases that match TRBD2. Looked up from germline, CDR1 is MGHDK and CDR2 is SYGVNS. This CDR3 region has 18 residues. J was trimmed by 4 bases and V by 0 bases; bases with no gene match: 8. In DNA form, the CDR3 reads TGTGCCAGCAGTGAATATTCGGCCACTAGCGGGGGTTACAATGAGCAGTTCTTC. As protein: CASSEYSATSGGYNEQFF. Variable domain in full (rest from reference TRBV25-1 and TRBJ2-1): EADIYQTPRYLVIGTGKKITLECSQTMGHDKMYWYQQDPGMELHLIHYSYGVNSTEKGDLSSESTVSRIRTEHFPLTLESARPSHTSQYLCASSEYSATSGGYNEQFFGPGTRLTVL.

This chain links TRBV12-3 or TRBV12-4 with TRBJ2-1; 8 bases align to TRBD1. CDR3 length equals 13 residues. Trimming at V came to 7 bases and at J to 9 bases, leaving 8 bases not matched to a gene. CDR3 in DNA: TGTGCCAGCAACCCTACAGGGGGTCTTGAGCAGTTCTTC. This translates into CASNPTGGLEQFF.

The chain links TRBV19 to TRBJ1-2; D uncertain. Looked up from germline, CDR1 is LNHDA and CDR2 is SQIVND (reference sequence). The CDR3 loop spans 13 amino acids. V shed 7 bases and J shed 0 bases, with 9 bases lying between them. The CDR3 coding sequence is TGTGCCAGTATCTCCCCAGCTAACTATGGCTACACCTTC. It yields the protein CASISPANYGYTF.

Of note for this clone: Since a much larger clone is just one base distant, this may be a read error. This same CDR3 is encoded by further DNA sequences in the sample. The genes are TRBV5-1 and TRBJ2-2, with D tentatively TRBD1 (6 bases). V was pared by 5 bases and J by 5 bases, with 10 bases between. CDR1 is SGHRS, CDR2 YFSETQ, per germline. This CDR3 comprises 13 residues. In nucleotides, the CDR3 is TGCGCCAGCAGTTTACAGGGTACCGGGGAGCTGTTTTTT. It yields the protein CASSLQGTGELFF.

The chain combines TRBV10-1 with TRBJ2-2; D might be TRBD2 (6 bases). From germline, CDR1 is WNHNN and CDR2 SYGVQD (reference sequence). V lost 4 bases and J lost 4, with 13 bases in between. The CDR3 length is 15 residues. CDR3 DNA sequence: TGCGCCAGCAGTGCCGCGGGGTCGGGCACCGGGGAGCTGTTTTTT. It translates to CASSAAGSGTGELFF.

This chain joins TRBV5-1 and TRBJ1-1; TRBD1 is a possible D gene (6 bases). The V gene's germline CDR1 is SGHRS and CDR2 YFSETQ. This CDR3 is built from 14 residues. The V gene lost 3 bases and the J gene lost 4 bases, with 13 bases spanning the gap. The CDR3 nucleotides read TGCGCCAGCAGCTCCCACAGGGCGCCCACTGAAGCTTTCTTT. Its translation: CASSSHRAPTEAFF.

The chain carries TRBV20-1 and TRBJ2-5; the match to TRBD1 covers 9 bases. The germline V gene has CDR1 DFQATT and CDR2 SNEGSKA (reference sequence). The CDR3 has 13 amino acids. With V trimmed by 3 bases and J by 11 bases, 10 bases remained unmatched. The CDR3 is CSASDGGQGSQYF. The CDR3 DNA reads as TGCAGTGCTAGTGACGGGGGACAGGGTAGTCAGTACTTC.

V usage is TRBV2 and J usage is TRBJ1-2; 11 bases are shared with TRBD1. The CDR3 runs 14 residues. Germline values: CDR1 SNHLY, CDR2 FYNNEI. Germline trimming cut 8 bases from V and 7 bases from J; bases unmatched to any gene: 9. CDR3 sequence (DNA): TGTGCCAGCCGATGGACAGGGGGCATGGGTGGCTACACCTTC. Amino acid sequence: CASRWTGGMGGYTF. The variable domain in full, with the rest retrieved from reference TRBV2 and TRBJ1-2, is EPEVTQTPSHQVTQMGQEVILRCVPISNHLYFYWYRQILGQKVEFLVSFYNNEISEKSEIFDDQFSVERPDGSNFTLKIRSTKLEDSAMYFCASRWTGGMGGYTFGSGTRLTVV.

J is TRBJ1-6 and V is TRBV19; D not certain. V was shortened by 3 bases and J by 0 bases, with 9 bases between the two germline ends. This CDR3 spans 16 amino acids. Germline CDR1 is LNHDA and CDR2 is SQIVND (reference sequence). CDR3 amino acids: CASSIQASSYNSPLHF. In nucleotides, the CDR3 is TGTGCCAGTAGTATTCAAGCAAGCTCCTATAATTCACCCCTCCACTTT.

This sequence joins TRBV5-1 and TRBJ1-3; 7 bases agree with TRBD1. The CDR3 is 15 amino acids. Trimming cost V 4 bases and J 0 bases; bases outside gene matches: 4. Germline-derived CDR1 and CDR2 are SGHRS and YFSETQ. The DNA of the CDR3 is TGCGCCAGCAGCCGTGGGACAGACTCTGGAAACACCATATATTTT. This encodes CASSRGTDSGNTIYF.

This chain joins TRBV7-8 and TRBJ1-2; unclear D gene. The CDR3 length is 15 residues. Trimming removed 5 bases from V and 6 bases from J, with 19 bases in between. Germline V gene data show CDR1 as SGHVS and CDR2 as FQNEAQ. CDR3 protein: CASSLTDLAGDGYTF. DNA for the CDR3: TGTGCCAGCAGCCTTACAGACTTAGCGGGCGATGGCTACACCTTC.

The gene calls are TRBV9 and TRBJ1-1; D might be TRBD1 (5 bases). CDR1 is SGDLS and CDR2 is YYNGEE in the germline V gene. V lost 4 bases to trimming and J lost 3 bases, with 16 bases between them. This CDR3 region has 15 residues. CDR3 DNA: TGTGCCAGCAGCCCCCGGGGGTGGAGGGACACTGAAGCTTTCTTT. Protein sequence: CASSPRGWRDTEAFF.

The rearrangement uses TRBV4-1 and TRBJ1-5; D is ambiguous. The CDR3 sequence is 15 residues long. Trimming left V 1 base short and J 0 bases short, with 7 bases between. CDR1 and CDR2 (germline): MGHRA, YSYEKL. The CDR3 spells CASSQVSLSNQPQHF. In DNA form, the CDR3 reads TGCGCCAGCAGCCAAGTCTCTCTTAGCAATCAGCCCCAGCATTTT.

The V gene is TRBV24-1, the J gene TRBJ1-2; 9 bases are shared with TRBD1. Germline trimming cut 1 base from V and 4 bases from J; bases unmatched to any gene: 12. This CDR3 spans 18 amino acids. Germline values: CDR1 KGHDR, CDR2 SFDVKD. The CDR3 reads CATSDFTTDRGSFYGYTF. CDR3 nucleotide sequence: TGTGCCACCAGTGATTTTACAACGGACAGGGGTTCGTTCTATGGCTACACCTTC.